The present T cell receptor (beta chain) was sequenced within a study of response to subunit inactivated influenza vaccine. MiXCR, run by TCRdb on the RT-PCR reads, gives a single entry per CDR3 protein. The repertoire holds hundreds of thousands of distinct CDR3 sequences, with 6% to 9% as singletons. Germline V gene data show CDR1 as LNHDA and CDR2 as SQIVND (reference sequence). V was pared by 7 bases and J by 6 bases, with 3 bases of the junction left unmatched. The CDR3 loop spans 14 amino acids. This TCR was recovered from a man aged 45-69 years who received an inactivated influenza vaccine. The sequenced sample was PBMCs from blood, obtained roughly 24 months after vaccination. V is TRBV19 and J is TRBJ2-1; 13 bases map to TRBD2. Written as DNA, the CDR3 is TGTGCCAGTACCCGGACTAGCGGGAGCAATGAGCAGTTCTTC. This translates into CASTRTSGSNEQFF.